This TCR beta chain emerged from a study of beta chain features in type 1 diabetes. This clone has a handful of counts. The study reverse transcribed the entire isolated RNA, so it sequenced expressed TCRB transcripts. Only in-frame clones appear in the TCRdb table, and some are missing; sequencing was by immunoSEQ multiplex PCR. Of about 210,000 clones listed, under 13% are singletons. Germline CDR1 and CDR2: GTSNPN and SVGIG (reference sequence). This CDR3 is 15 amino acids long. Unmatched junction bases numbered 4, after V lost 0 bases and J lost 0 bases. The sequence was obtained from a man between 18 and 35 years old in good health. The chain carries TRBV30 and TRBJ1-1; the match to TRBD1 covers 7 bases. Sequenced material: central memory CD4+ T cells from blood. CDR3 in DNA: TGTGCCTGGAGTGTACAGGGGACACTGAACACTGAAGCTTTCTTT. It codes for CAWSVQGTLNTEAFF.